The sequence of this T cell receptor beta chain was determined in a study of regulatory T cells in long-lasting Graves disease. Findings and limits, study-wide: TRBV28, TRBJ1-2 and TRBJ2-5 were favored in persistent disease.

The germline V and J ends were trimmed by 8 bases and 0 bases, with 7 bases remaining between them. CDR3 size: 12 residues. Comments on this clonotype: The target antigen is unknown.

For TCR beta, libraries came from iRepertoire HTBI primers and Arm-PCR of CDR3 regions. Authors' data handling: In the combined samples, under 80 TRBV and 14 TRBJ segments were identified. TCRdb re-derived calls from the multiplex PCR reads in MiXCR, one entry per CDR3 protein. It is TCRdb's table, rather than the study itself, that gives the V and J calls and clone size. Among 500,000 or so distinct CDR3 sequences listed, 13% to 15% were seen once. Specified time point: newly diagnosed GD, antithyroid drugs for less than 3 months. RNA isolated from PBMCs was used to make the TCR library. This sample also belongs to another study, concerning T cells in Graves' hyperthyroidism and ophthalmopathy.

This clonotype originated in a woman between 50 and 59 years old with Graves disease. The gene calls are TRBV12-3 or TRBV12-4 and TRBJ1-2; unclear D gene. The sample in question was peripheral blood mononuclear cells (PBMCs), obtained at new diagnosis, from a patient treated with antithyroid drugs. Here the CDR3 DNA reads TGTGCCAGCCTGGCCACTAACTATGGCTACACCTTC. Translation gives CASLATNYGYTF.